These T cell receptor beta chains were read from a single sample in a study of early T cells in non-severe SARS-CoV-2 infection. Each CDR3 protein is one row after TCRdb ran MiXCR on the 5' RACE reads. The sample has tens of thousands of distinct CDR3 sequences; 5.3% are singletons. Sequencing was done on a sample of whole blood. The receptors were gathered from an adult who was a healthcare worker with PCR-confirmed SARS-CoV-2 infection or an uninfected control (not recorded which). Both conserved end residues are part of each CDR3. A D gene is named only where the DNA matches it firmly. Clone size is given as once, few or many counts, or a class when the clone is expanded.

length,size,D,J,V,DNA,CDR3
15,many,TRBD2,TRBJ2-1,TRBV6-6,TGTGCCAGCACCGCCGGGACTAGCGGGAGAGTTGAGCAGTTCTTC,CASTAGTSGRVEQFF
17,many,-,TRBJ2-2,TRBV7-2,TGTGCCAGCAGCTTATCCTACCATACCACGAACACCGGGGAGCTGTTTTTT,CASSLSYHTTNTGELFF
11,few,-,TRBJ2-7,TRBV7-2,TGTGCCAGCAGCCCAGGCTACGAGCAGTACTTC,CASSPGYEQYF
16,many,TRBD2,TRBJ2-5,TRBV5-4,TGTGCCAGCAGCTCTGGCGGAGCGGGGGACCAAGAGACCCAGTACTTC,CASSSGGAGDQETQYF
15,few,-,TRBJ1-2,TRBV24-1,TGTGCCACCAGTGACTCCGGGACCCTCGAGGGCGGCTACACCTTC,CATSDSGTLEGGYTF
15,many,-,TRBJ2-2,TRBV7-3,TGTGCCAGCAATCCGGGACCTCTGAACACCGGGGAGCTGTTTTTT,CASNPGPLNTGELFF
15,many,-,TRBJ2-1,TRBV6-2/TRBV6-3,TGTGCCAGCAGTTACTCGGGGGGGCTTGTGATTGAGCAGTTCTTC,CASSYSGGLVIEQFF
14,many,TRBD1,TRBJ2-7,TRBV5-4,TGTGCCAGCAGCCCCCGACAGGGACCCTACGAGCAGTACTTC,CASSPRQGPYEQYF
16,many,TRBD1,TRBJ2-4,TRBV27,TGTGCCAGCCGCCCGGACAGGGGCCTAGCCAAAAACATTCAGTACTTC,CASRPDRGLAKNIQYF
15,many,-,TRBJ2-3,TRBV7-7,TGTGCTAGCAGTCCCAACCTCGTACTCACAGATACGCAGTATTTT,CASSPNLVLTDTQYF
14,many,-,TRBJ2-3,TRBV20-1,TGCAGTGCCTTCTTAGCGGCCAGCACAGATACGCAGTATTTT,CSAFLAASTDTQYF